A single sample gave rise to the 8 T cell receptor beta chains below, sequenced in a study of shared clonotypes between healthy human individuals (dated by TCRdb to 2020 to 2022). CD8 naive samples were CD45RO-negative cells positively selected for CCR7, giving a CD45RA+CCR7+ population that excluded TemRA cells. Libraries were constructed by the immunoSEQ multiplex PCR assay. Held by TCRdb, this immuneACCESS table contains in-frame sequences only and omits some clones. Under half of the omission traces to an unresolved V gene where checked; the cause of the rest is unknown. The sample table records some 600,000 clones; approximately 96% of these occur just once. About 0.12% of the sample is held by the ten biggest clonotypes. The sequenced sample consisted of naive CD8+ T cells sorted from blood. Read against the paper, the sample's cell subset or site label means: CD45RA+CCR7+. These receptors originate from a woman in her 30s in good health.

V gene TRBV6-1 combines with J gene TRBJ1-1; possible D gene TRBD1, 6 bases. Trimming stripped 6 bases from V and 1 base from J, with 15 bases between. Germline V gene lookup returns CDR1 MNHNS and CDR2 SASEGT. The CDR3 extends over 15 amino acids. The chain's CDR3 is CASSWLVRGNTEAFF. For the CDR3, the DNA is TGTGCCAGCAGCTGGCTCGTCAGGGGGAACACTGAAGCTTTCTTT.

The chain links TRBV7-6 to TRBJ2-7; 14 nucleotides match TRBD2. From germline, CDR1 is SGHVS and CDR2 FNYEAQ. J was trimmed by 3 bases and V by 5 bases; bases with no gene match: 12. The CDR3 totals 18 residues. The CDR3 here is CASSPTGLAGGESYEQYF. In nucleotides, the CDR3 is TGTGCCAGCAGCCCTACCGGACTAGCGGGAGGCGAAAGCTACGAGCAGTACTTC.

This clone appeared a single time. This chain uses TRBV19 with TRBJ2-1, with D hard to call. CDR1 and CDR2 (germline): LNHDA, SQIVND (reference sequence). Deletions cut 3 bases from V and 9 bases from J, with 15 bases between. This CDR3 spans 14 amino acids. DNA of the CDR3: TGTGCCAGTAGTATTGGCCACTTAGGCGGTGAGCAGTTCTTC. This sequence encodes CASSIGHLGGEQFF.

CDR3 region: CASSLGGRATYEQYF. For the CDR3, the DNA is TGTGCCAGCAGCCTGGGCGGGAGGGCTACCTACGAGCAGTACTTC. V gene TRBV13 combines with J gene TRBJ2-7, with 9 positions matching TRBD2. Germline V gives CDR1 PRHDT, CDR2 FYEKMQ (reference sequence). J lost 2 bases, V lost 5 bases, and 7 bases had no gene match. This CDR3 is built from 15 residues.

The chain combines TRBV14 with TRBJ1-3, with unresolved D. Trimming removed 2 bases from V and 9 bases from J, with 14 bases in between. This CDR3 comprises 14 residues. Germline V gene data show CDR1 as SGHDN and CDR2 as FVKESK. The CDR3: CASSQSQVFGTIYF. CDR3 DNA: TGTGCCAGCAGCCAAAGTCAGGTCTTTGGCACCATATATTTT.

The V and J genes are TRBV18 and TRBJ1-4; 7 bases agree with TRBD1. This CDR3 has 15 amino acids. CDR1 is KGHSH, CDR2 LQKENI, per germline. The J segment lost 4 bases and the V segment lost 8 bases, leaving 10 bases of the junction unmatched. The DNA of the CDR3 is TGTGCCAGCCCTGATTCGACAGGGCTTAATGAAAAACTGTTTTTT. This translates into CASPDSTGLNEKLFF.

The CDR3 DNA reads TGTGCCAGCAGCCAAGAGGGGACTAGCGGTTACTACGAGCAGTACTTC. Protein product: CASSQEGTSGYYEQYF. The rearrangement uses TRBV4-2 and TRBJ2-7; 11 bases fit TRBD2. The germline V gene encodes CDR1 LGHNA and CDR2 YNFKEQ. CDR3 size: 16 residues. V gave up 0 bases and J gave up 3 bases; unmatched junction bases: 4.

The chain employs TRBV2 and TRBJ2-3; 11 bases are a match to TRBD2. Germline lookup yields CDR1 SNHLY and CDR2 FYNNEI. Trimming at V came to 6 bases and at J to 5 bases, leaving 10 bases not matched to a gene. There are 16 residues in the CDR3. Here the CDR3 DNA reads TGTGCCAGCAGCCCCTTAGCGGGAGGGCCCGGAGATACGCAGTATTTT. Translation: CASSPLAGGPGDTQYF.